Each of the 4 T cell receptor beta chains below was sequenced from the same sample in a study of blood T cell repertoires in COVID-19. Produced via immunoSEQ multiplex PCR; TCRdb's table is partial and in-frame only. This table holds 400,000 to 450,000 clones, around 89% found once. Sequencing input: peripheral blood. The receptors here all came from a woman between 45 and 65 years old with COVID-19, enrolled during active disease.

The chain recombines TRBV5-4 with TRBJ1-3; possibly TRBD1 for D (5 bases). Trimming cost V 4 bases and J 1 base, with 15 bases left between them. Germline V gene data show CDR1 as SGHNT and CDR2 as YYREEE (reference sequence). This CDR3 has 16 amino acids. CDR3 in amino acids: CASSRQGGESGNTIYF. As DNA, the CDR3 is TGTGCCAGCAGCCGCCAGGGAGGGGAATCTGGAAACACCATATATTTT.

The chain is built from TRBV5-1 and TRBJ1-2, with 12 bases that match TRBD1. Germline V gene lookup returns CDR1 SGHRS and CDR2 YFSETQ. The CDR3 sequence is 17 residues long. Unmatched junction bases numbered 11, after V lost 4 bases and J lost 4 bases. CDR3 DNA: TGCGCCAGCAGCCCACTACCCCCGGGACAGGGGGCCTATGGCTACACCTTC. It encodes CASSPLPPGQGAYGYTF.

This rearrangement joins TRBV6-5 to TRBJ1-5; 8 bases line up with TRBD1. The CDR3 has 14 amino acids. CDR1 is MNHEY, CDR2 SVGAGI, per germline. V lost 6 bases to trimming and J lost 7 bases; unmatched junction nucleotides: 8. The CDR3 region has the DNA TGTGCCAGCAGGGATACAGGGGGATGGCAGCCCCAGCATTTT. Protein: CASRDTGGWQPQHF.

This clone came up once. CDR3 loop: CATSDFYHTDTQYF. The CDR3 DNA is TGTGCCACCAGTGATTTCTACCACACAGATACGCAGTATTTT. This chain joins TRBV24-1 and TRBJ2-3, with no clear D. V lost 1 base to trimming and J lost 2 bases, with 6 bases between them. The CDR3 sequence is 14 residues long. CDR1 KGHDR and CDR2 SFDVKD come from the germline V gene.